This T cell receptor (beta chain) comes out of a study of blood T cell repertoires in COVID-19. Study details: Spain, Italy and the United States supplied samples that represented acute and convalescent COVID-19. Nucleic acid was either cDNA or gDNA, and it came from T cells, B-cell-depleted T cells, or PBMCs.

The germline gives CDR1 MDHEN, CDR2 SYDVKM. Deletions cut 4 bases from V and 0 bases from J, with 21 bases between. This CDR3 is built from 19 residues. Original analysis: Estimation of nucleated cell counts was performed using reference gene primer amplification. Assay used: immunoSEQ multiplex PCR; TCRdb lists only in-frame clones, some missing. V and J calls and clone size come straight from that table; D and trimming were deduced from the DNA. Here the sample spans about 280,000 clones, approximately 85% being singletons. This chain connects TRBV28 to TRBJ1-4, with D unresolved. This sequence was found in a man aged 50-60 years with active or convalescent COVID-19. What was sequenced was peripheral blood. The CDR3 DNA follows: TGTGCCAGCAGTTCCCTTCTCCCCCTCGGGGTTCCAACTAATGAAAAACTGTTTTTT. This sequence encodes CASSSLLPLGVPTNEKLFF.